This T cell receptor beta chain was documented in a study of shared clonotypes between healthy human individuals. The CD4+ fraction was divided into a CD45RA+ naive subset and a CD45RA-negative memory subset. Details on this clone: The antigen remains undetermined.

V was clipped by 0 bases and J by 6 bases, with 12 bases between them. The length of the CDR3 is 15 residues. CDR1 is SGHRS and CDR2 is YFSETQ in the germline V gene. The study's findings and limits: Few donors restricted represented genetic and exposure-history diversity. Larger estimated richness was generally recorded for naive subsets relative to memory subsets.

Generated by immunoSEQ multiplex PCR, the TCRdb table keeps only in-frame clones and is missing some. This table has under 2,500,000 clones, almost 96% appearing once. The sequence was collected from a young man in good health. The sample comprised naive CD4+ T cells sorted from blood. The subset here: CD45RA+ positively selected. This chain joins TRBV5-1 and TRBJ2-2; D possibly uses TRBD1 or TRBD2 (6 bases each). This CDR3 is CASSLVTGAAGELFF. The CDR3 nucleotides read TGCGCCAGCAGCTTGGTCACGGGGGCGGCCGGGGAGCTGTTTTTT.